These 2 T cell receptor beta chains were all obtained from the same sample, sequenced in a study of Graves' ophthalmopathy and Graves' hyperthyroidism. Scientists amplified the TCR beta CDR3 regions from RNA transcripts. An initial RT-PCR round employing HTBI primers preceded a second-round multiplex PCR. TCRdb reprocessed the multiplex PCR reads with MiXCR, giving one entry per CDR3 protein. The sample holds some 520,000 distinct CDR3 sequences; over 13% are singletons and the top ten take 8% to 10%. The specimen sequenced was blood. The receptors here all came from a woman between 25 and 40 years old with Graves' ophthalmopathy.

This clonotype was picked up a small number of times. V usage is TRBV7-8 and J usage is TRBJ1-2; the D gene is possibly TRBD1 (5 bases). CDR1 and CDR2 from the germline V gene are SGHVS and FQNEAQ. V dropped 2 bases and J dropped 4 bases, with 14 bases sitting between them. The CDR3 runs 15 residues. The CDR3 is CASSLISGTGYGYTF. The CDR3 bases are TGTGCCAGCAGCTTAATTAGCGGGACCGGCTATGGCTACACCTTC.

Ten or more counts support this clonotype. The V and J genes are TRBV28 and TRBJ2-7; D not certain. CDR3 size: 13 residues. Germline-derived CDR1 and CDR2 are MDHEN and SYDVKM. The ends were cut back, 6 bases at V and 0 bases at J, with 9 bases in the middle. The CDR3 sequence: CASSREISYEQYF. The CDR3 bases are TGTGCCAGCAGCCGCGAGATCTCCTACGAGCAGTACTTC.